The rows below give T cell receptor beta chains drawn from one sample of a study of CXCR3-negative and CXCR3-positive naive CD8 T cells. Following a re-call of the 5' RACE reads, TCRdb has one entry per CDR3 protein and lacks DNA. This sample's table has roughly 50,000 distinct CDR3 sequences. Sequenced: naive CXCR3+ CD8+ T cells from blood. These receptors were obtained from a human donor in good health. Some clones in this sample may be carry-over from other donors' samples. CDR3s include the opening cysteine and the closing phenylalanine or tryptophan.

>TRBV7-2|TRBJ2-7
CASSPRRSYEQYF
>TRBV7-6|TRBJ2-7
CASSARTGATYEQYF
>TRBV6-2/TRBV6-3|TRBJ2-3
CASSYPNPTPGDYTNTDTQYF
>TRBV6-5|TRBJ2-1
CASSYGGGRSSYNEQFF
>TRBV29-1|TRBJ1-4
CSVEERGQGEKLFF
>TRBV7-8|TRBJ2-7
CASSVSGGPSYEQYF
>TRBV7-8|TRBJ2-1
CASRGSGEGNEQFF
>TRBV7-8|TRBJ2-7
CASSPNFENEQYF
>TRBV28|TRBJ2-7
CASSFEDSYEQYF
>TRBV7-9|TRBJ1-1
CASAPGGGTEAFF